This TCR beta chain was obtained from a study of T-cell reconstitution after alpha-beta-depleted transplantation in children. The TCRbeta library incorporated unique molecular identifiers. Using its own MiXCR run on the PCR reads, TCRdb lists one record per CDR3 protein. This table holds about 350,000 distinct CDR3 sequences, 10% to 15% found once. This clonotype occurred many times. V shed 1 base and J 4 bases; nucleotides not matched to a gene: 8. This CDR3 comprises 16 residues. Germline lookup yields CDR1 SEHNR and CDR2 FQNEAQ (reference sequence). The V and J genes are TRBV7-9 and TRBJ2-3; 7 bases align to TRBD1. The TCR was taken from a human donor who donated a stem cell graft to a child with Fanconi anemia. Sequences were derived from PBMCs, sampled from the stem cell graft. DNA of the CDR3: TGTGCCAGCAGCTTAGTCGCAGGGGGTTCGGCAGATACGCAGTATTTT. Protein product: CASSLVAGGSADTQYF.